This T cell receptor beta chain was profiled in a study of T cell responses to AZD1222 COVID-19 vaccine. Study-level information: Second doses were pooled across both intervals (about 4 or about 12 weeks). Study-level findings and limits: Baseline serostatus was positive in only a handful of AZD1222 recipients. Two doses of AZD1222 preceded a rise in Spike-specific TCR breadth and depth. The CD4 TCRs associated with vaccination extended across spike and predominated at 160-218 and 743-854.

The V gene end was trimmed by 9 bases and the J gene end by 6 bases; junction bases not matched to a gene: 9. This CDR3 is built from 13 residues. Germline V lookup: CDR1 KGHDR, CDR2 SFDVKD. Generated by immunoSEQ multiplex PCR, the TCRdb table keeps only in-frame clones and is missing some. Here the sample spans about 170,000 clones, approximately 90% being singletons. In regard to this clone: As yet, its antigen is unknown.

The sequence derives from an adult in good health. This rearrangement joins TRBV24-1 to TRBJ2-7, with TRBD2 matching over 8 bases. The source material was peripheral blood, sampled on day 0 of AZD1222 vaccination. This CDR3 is CATRGGGSAEQYF. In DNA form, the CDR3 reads TGTGCCACCCGGGGGGGAGGGAGCGCCGAGCAGTACTTC.